A single sample is the source of the 32 T cell receptor beta chains below, sequenced in a study of T cell repertoires in ileal Crohn's disease. The repertoire was sequenced with immunoSEQ multiplex PCR; TCRdb's copy has only in-frame clones and lacks some. The sample has some 8,000 clones, under 80% seen once; the top ten hold around 8.6%. The material sequenced was ileal tissue. The receptors come from an adult with Crohn's disease.

The count of this clone is one. The chain carries TRBV2 and TRBJ2-1; 8 positions match TRBD2. From germline, CDR1 is SNHLY and CDR2 FYNNEI. The CDR3 is made up of 16 amino acids. V trimming: 6 bases; J trimming: 4 bases; junction bases outside the gene matches: 11. CDR3 sequence: CASSSNSGGWYNEQFF. The CDR3, as DNA: TGTGCCAGCAGCTCAAATTCGGGGGGGTGGTACAATGAGCAGTTCTTC. Supplemented by reference TRBV2 and TRBJ2-1, the full variable domain reads EPEVTQTPSHQVTQMGQEVILRCVPISNHLYFYWYRQILGQKVEFLVSFYNNEISEKSEIFDDQFSVERPDGSNFTLKIRSTKLEDSAMYFCASSSNSGGWYNEQFFGPGTRLTVL.

This clone was seen a single time. This chain connects TRBV7-9 to TRBJ1-6, with 10 bases lining up with TRBD1. The CDR3 has 14 amino acids. The trim removed 5 bases at V and 10 bases at J, leaving 5 bases unmatched. Germline assignment: CDR1 SEHNR and CDR2 FQNEAQ (reference sequence). CDR3 in DNA: TGTGCCAGCAGCAGAGGGACAGGGGAATCACCCCTCCACTTT. The encoded protein is CASSRGTGESPLHF.

V gene TRBV30 combines with J gene TRBJ1-4; perhaps TRBD1 as D (5 bases). V lost 2 bases and J 4 bases, leaving 11 bases between the germline ends. CDR1 is GTSNPN, CDR2 SVGIG, per germline (reference sequence). This CDR3 comprises 14 residues. CDR3 sequence reads: CAWSQNGGNEKLFF. The DNA for the CDR3 is TGTGCCTGGAGTCAGAACGGGGGTAATGAAAAACTGTTTTTT.

In the case of this clone: With a much larger clone just one base away, this may be a read error. The sample carries other DNA sequences with the same CDR3. This sequence joins TRBV2 and TRBJ2-2, with TRBD2 matching 10 bases. The V gene end was trimmed by 6 bases and the J gene end by 7 bases; junction bases not matched to a gene: 5. Germline-derived CDR1 and CDR2 are SNHLY and FYNNEI. This CDR3 spans 14 amino acids. DNA for the CDR3: TGTGCCAGCAGCGAGACTAGCGGGTACGGGGAGCTGTTTTTT. Its translation: CASSETSGYGELFF.

The count of this clone is one. The chain uses TRBV5-4 and TRBJ2-5; 10 positions match TRBD2. The CDR3 length is 14 residues. Germline lookup yields CDR1 SGHNT and CDR2 YYREEE (reference sequence). The junction had 5 bases not matched to a gene; V was cut back by 4 bases and J by 5 bases. The CDR3 nucleotides read TGTGCCAGCAGCGCGGGGACTAGCGCGGAGACCCAGTACTTC. It specifies CASSAGTSAETQYF.

J is TRBJ1-5 and V is TRBV18; 9 bases are shared with TRBD1. This CDR3 spans 14 amino acids. Germline CDR1 is KGHSH and CDR2 is LQKENI. V shed 8 bases and J 7 bases; nucleotides not matched to a gene: 9. CDR3 in DNA: TGTGCCAGCACACTACAGGGGGCAGGCCAGCCCCAGCATTTT. It yields the protein CASTLQGAGQPQHF. The full variable domain, completed using reference TRBV18 and TRBJ1-5, is NAGVMQNPRHLVRRRGQEARLRCSPMKGHSHVYWYRQLPEEGLKFMVYLQKENIIDESGMPKERFSAEFPKEGPSILRIQQVVRGDSAAYFCASTLQGAGQPQHFGDGTRLSIL.

This clone is classed as medium-sized. The genes are TRBV5-4 and TRBJ1-5; 9 bases fit TRBD1. V was clipped by 4 bases and J by 1 base; unmatched bases: 3. CDR3 length: 15 residues. Germline CDR1 reads SGHNT; CDR2 reads YYREEE (reference sequence). As DNA, the CDR3 is TGTGCCAGCAGCGAGGGACAGGGAAGCAATCAGCCCCAGCATTTT. Its translation: CASSEGQGSNQPQHF. Complete variable domain (other parts from reference TRBV5-4 and TRBJ1-5): ETGVTQSPTHLIKTRGQQVTLRCSSQSGHNTVSWYQQALGQGPQFIFQYYREEENGRGNFPPRFSGLQFPNYSSELNVNALELDDSALYLCASSEGQGSNQPQHFGDGTRLSIL.

The chain has TRBV10-2 and TRBJ2-5, with 10 bases fitting TRBD1. CDR1 WSHSY and CDR2 SAAADI come from the germline V gene. Trimming removed 6 bases from V and 7 bases from J; junction bases left unmatched: 11. This CDR3 contains 15 residues. The CDR3, as DNA: TGCGCCAGCAGAGACCGGGACAGGGGAGGGTGGACCCAGTACTTC. Translated: CASRDRDRGGWTQYF.

The V gene is TRBV5-4, the J gene TRBJ2-5, with D tentatively TRBD1 (5 bases). The CDR3 is 13 amino acids. The germline gives CDR1 SGHNT, CDR2 YYREEE (reference sequence). The V end lost 9 bases, the J end lost 5 bases, and 17 bases lay between the germline ends. Written as DNA, the CDR3 is TGTGCCACGTTGGGCTCTAGGGGTGAGACCCAGTACTTC. Translated: CATLGSRGETQYF.

The chain couples TRBV4-1 to TRBJ2-1; D is unclear. Germline lookup yields CDR1 MGHRA and CDR2 YSYEKL. This CDR3 contains 13 residues. Trimming took off 3 bases at V and 9 bases at J, with 12 bases between the two ends. CDR3 sequence (DNA): TGCGCCAGCAGCCACGAGGCCCGGCGTGAGCAGTTCTTC. Encoded protein: CASSHEARREQFF.

The gene calls are TRBV18 and TRBJ1-1; maybe TRBD1 (6 bases). The CDR3 sequence is 15 residues long. The V gene lost 4 bases and the J gene lost 1 base, with 13 bases spanning the gap. Germline V gene data show CDR1 as KGHSH and CDR2 as LQKENI. The CDR3 DNA sequence: TGTGCCAGCTCACTGCAACGGACAGAGAACACTGAAGCTTTCTTT. It is translated as CASSLQRTENTEAFF.

The rearrangement joins TRBV4-2 to TRBJ2-5; 8 nucleotides match TRBD2. CDR1 and CDR2 from the germline V gene are LGHNA and YNFKEQ. CDR3 length equals 19 residues. With V trimmed by 4 bases and J by 1 base, 17 bases remained unmatched. CDR3 in amino acids: CASSRLAPGGGRVQETQYF. Here the CDR3 DNA reads TGTGCCAGCAGCCGACTTGCCCCCGGGGGGGGGAGAGTCCAAGAGACCCAGTACTTC.

The gene calls are TRBV10-2 and TRBJ2-5; D perhaps matches TRBD2 (6 bases). The J call is in doubt because the DNA end fits TRBJ2-7 better. The CDR3 runs 14 residues. Germline V CDR1 and CDR2: WSHSY, SAAADI. In DNA form, the CDR3 reads TGCGCCAGCAGTGAGGCGGGGTTCTCCTACGAGCAGTACTTC. Translation: CASSEAGFSYEQYF.

This chain joins TRBV7-2 and TRBJ2-3; TRBD2 agrees at 12 bases. Germline trimming cut 5 bases from V and 7 bases from J; bases unmatched to any gene: 4. Germline V CDR1 and CDR2: SGHTA, FQGNSA. The CDR3 is 14 amino acids. The CDR3 DNA follows: TGTGCCAGCAGCCGGACTAGCGGGGACTATACGCAGTATTTT. Translating it yields CASSRTSGDYTQYF. Full variable domain (rest looked up from reference TRBV7-2 and TRBJ2-3): GAGVSQSPSNKVTEKGKDVELRCDPISGHTALYWYRQSLGQGLEFLIYFQGNSAPDKSGLPSDRFSAERTGGSVSTLTIQRTQQEDSAVYLCASSRTSGDYTQYFGPGTRLTVL.

The rearrangement joins TRBV5-1 to TRBJ2-5; perhaps TRBD2 as D (6 bases). The V gene's germline CDR1 is SGHRS and CDR2 YFSETQ. This CDR3 region has 14 residues. Trimming shortened V by 0 bases and J by 5 bases, and 11 bases separated the two germline ends. The DNA of the CDR3 is TGCGCCAGCAGCTTGGGCAGGGACTGGGAGACCCAGTACTTC. Translated, it gives CASSLGRDWETQYF.

The rearrangement links TRBV5-1 to TRBJ2-5; TRBD2 matches 7 bases. The V and J ends lost 4 bases and 5 bases, in that order; junction bases with no gene match: 14. The CDR3 sequence is 16 residues long. Germline lookup yields CDR1 SGHRS and CDR2 YFSETQ. The CDR3, as DNA: TGCGCCAGCAGCCCAGCCTTTAGCGGGCCCGCGGAGACCCAGTACTTC. This codes for CASSPAFSGPAETQYF.

The V call is TRBV19, the J call TRBJ1-5; D perhaps matches TRBD1 (6 bases). Germline CDR1 is LNHDA and CDR2 is SQIVND (reference sequence). Trimming removed 6 bases at V and 4 bases at J, with 16 bases between. The CDR3 covers 15 residues. The CDR3 nucleotides are TGTGCCAGTAGGGCTGGGGAGGGGGGGAATCAGCCCCAGCATTTT. It is translated as CASRAGEGGNQPQHF.

V is TRBV29-1 and J is TRBJ2-3; TRBD2 agrees at 7 bases. The CDR3 is 12 residues long. The ends lost 8 bases at V and 5 bases at J; junction bases unmatched: 7. In germline, CDR1 is SQVTM, CDR2 ANQGSEA. The CDR3 DNA sequence: TGCAGCACCTCCGGCGGGAGAGATACGCAGTATTTT. This gives the protein CSTSGGRDTQYF.

The J gene is TRBJ1-4, the V gene TRBV4-3, with TRBD1 matching over 7 bases. There are 15 residues in the CDR3. The germline CDR1 and CDR2 sequences are LGHNA and YSLEER. J lost 7 bases, V lost 4 bases, and 9 bases had no gene match. Here the CDR3 reads CASSPRDSWSEKLFF. The DNA for the CDR3 is TGCGCCAGCAGCCCCCGGGACAGTTGGAGTGAAAAACTGTTTTTT.

CDR3 nucleotide sequence: TGTGCCAGCACGTCAGGGGTTCAACACGGCTACACCTTC. Translation gives CASTSGVQHGYTF. The chain links TRBV28 to TRBJ1-2; maybe TRBD1 (6 bases). Germline CDR1 and CDR2: MDHEN and SYDVKM. The CDR3 has 13 residues. Trimming left V 7 bases short and J 8 bases short, with 17 bases between.

This chain connects TRBV2 to TRBJ2-7; 8 positions match TRBD2. J gave up 5 bases and V 9 bases, and 15 bases lay outside the gene matches. Germline V CDR1 and CDR2: SNHLY, FYNNEI. This CDR3 is built from 15 residues. The CDR3, as DNA: TGTGCCAGTACAGCCTCGCCAGCGGGGGCAAACGAGCAGTACTTC. Encoded protein: CASTASPAGANEQYF.

J is TRBJ1-2 and V is TRBV9; no clear D. The CDR3 covers 12 residues. Germline loops: CDR1 SGDLS, CDR2 YYNGEE. Trimming stripped 3 bases from V and 8 bases from J, with 11 bases between. Here the CDR3 reads CASSGRGTGYTF. The CDR3 bases are TGTGCCAGCAGCGGCAGAGGTACCGGCTACACCTTC.

The genes are TRBV4-3 and TRBJ2-3; D is possibly TRBD2 (6 bases). The CDR3 totals 16 residues. The V gene lost 0 bases and the J gene lost 3 bases, with 13 bases spanning the gap. Per germline, CDR1 LGHNA and CDR2 YSLEER. CDR3 in DNA: TGCGCCAGCAGCCAAGATAGTGACGGAGGGACAGATACGCAGTATTTT. It translates to CASSQDSDGGTDTQYF.

V and J are TRBV4-3 and TRBJ2-5; TRBD2 matches 8 bases. This CDR3 is built from 18 residues. The V and J ends lost 0 bases and 3 bases, in that order; junction bases with no gene match: 12. Germline assignment: CDR1 LGHNA and CDR2 YSLEER. The CDR3: CASSQDLGSGGIKETQYF. CDR3 coding DNA: TGCGCCAGCAGCCAAGATCTTGGCAGCGGGGGAATTAAAGAGACCCAGTACTTC.

V usage is TRBV6-1 and J usage is TRBJ2-7, with 9 bases lining up with TRBD1. Germline CDR1 MNHNS, CDR2 SASEGT. CDR3 size: 13 residues. With 10 bases clipped from V and 5 bases from J, the junction kept 9 bases outside the gene matches. In DNA, the CDR3 is TGTGCCACCCGAGGGGACAGGGATCACGAGCAGTACTTC. Protein: CATRGDRDHEQYF.

The rearrangement joins TRBV18 to TRBJ1-3; D remains unclear. Trimming pared 2 bases from V and 8 bases from J, leaving 10 bases between. The CDR3 is 13 residues long. CDR1 is KGHSH, CDR2 LQKENI, per germline. The CDR3 coding sequence is TGTGCCAGCTCACCAGGTGGCGCGGACACCATATATTTT. Its protein is CASSPGGADTIYF.

This clone was observed a handful of times. V gene TRBV5-4 combines with J gene TRBJ2-1; 11 nucleotides match TRBD1. Looked up from germline, CDR1 is SGHNT and CDR2 is YYREEE (reference sequence). Trimming took 5 bases from V and 2 from J; bases not matched to a gene: 6. The CDR3 is 16 residues long. CDR3 in DNA: TGTGCCAGCAGAAAAGGACAGGGGGCAACCTACAATGAGCAGTTCTTC. Encoded protein: CASRKGQGATYNEQFF.

J is TRBJ1-1 and V is TRBV9; the D gene is possibly TRBD1 (5 bases). CDR1 and CDR2 from the germline V gene are SGDLS and YYNGEE. CDR3 length: 14 amino acids. Trimming stripped 3 bases from V and 1 base from J, with 10 bases between. CDR3 loop: CASSAQVRNTEAFF. The CDR3 DNA reads as TGTGCCAGCAGCGCACAGGTAAGGAACACTGAAGCTTTCTTT.

The chain has TRBV11-2 and TRBJ2-7; TRBD1 is a possible D gene (6 bases). The ends were cut back, 4 bases at V and 2 bases at J, with 12 bases in the middle. The CDR3 loop spans 14 amino acids. The germline V gene encodes CDR1 SGHAT and CDR2 FQNNGV. CDR3 loop: CASSSDRFPYEQYF. The CDR3 DNA is TGTGCCAGCAGCTCGGACAGATTTCCCTACGAGCAGTACTTC.

This rearrangement joins TRBV4-3 to TRBJ1-4; D unresolved. The CDR3 consists of 16 residues. Trimming took 0 bases from V and 3 from J, leaving 11 bases between them. Germline V gene lookup returns CDR1 LGHNA and CDR2 YSLEER. CDR3 in DNA: TGCGCCAGCAGCCAAGAAACGGGCGGGGCTAATGAAAAACTGTTTTTT. Translating it yields CASSQETGGANEKLFF.

The chain is built from TRBV19 and TRBJ1-3; a possible D gene is TRBD1 (5 bases). Trimming pared 2 bases from V and 0 bases from J, leaving 8 bases between. Germline CDR1 reads LNHDA; CDR2 reads SQIVND (reference sequence). The CDR3 is made up of 15 amino acids. This CDR3 is CASSISTGSGNTIYF. DNA for the CDR3: TGTGCCAGTAGTATAAGCACAGGCTCTGGAAACACCATATATTTT.

The V call is TRBV7-9, the J call TRBJ1-2; the D is unclear. The length of the CDR3 is 12 residues. The V end was cut by 1 base, the J end by 5 bases, with 5 bases between. From germline, CDR1 is SEHNR and CDR2 FQNEAQ (reference sequence). CDR3 loop: CASSLVVYGYTF. The CDR3 bases are TGTGCCAGCAGCTTAGTCGTTTATGGCTACACCTTC.